A selection of T cell receptor beta chains follows, all from one sample in a study of cytomegalovirus exposure and HLA in healthy donors. TCRdb's copy holds only in-frame clones and misses some; the assay was immunoSEQ multiplex PCR. Altogether about 220,000 clones are present, roughly 82% being singletons, with the ten largest covering 6%. Input material: PBMCs. Source of these receptors: a man aged 40-50 years in good health and CMV-seropositive. The CDR3 runs from the conserved cysteine through the conserved F or W. The size entry is marked missing in some rows and otherwise reads once, few, many or a size class.

abundance: .
v_gene: TRBV27
j_gene: TRBJ2-7
CDR3aa: CASSTNRGIYEQYF

abundance: .
v_gene: TRBV7-9
j_gene: TRBJ2-7
CDR3aa: CASSDDPESAGLEQYF

abundance: .
v_gene: TRBV29-1
j_gene: TRBJ2-1
CDR3aa: CSVVADSYNEQFF

abundance: .
v_gene: TRBV7-3
j_gene: TRBJ2-2
CDR3aa: CASSRRTSGRLGELFF

abundance: .
v_gene: TRBV5-1
j_gene: TRBJ2-1
CDR3aa: CASRSKRTEYNEQFF

abundance: .
v_gene: TRBV15
j_gene: TRBJ1-2
CDR3aa: CATSKGTGGNYGYTF

abundance: .
v_gene: TRBV27
j_gene: TRBJ2-7
CDR3aa: CASSLGTGGHEQYF

abundance: .
v_gene: TRBV9
j_gene: TRBJ2-1
CDR3aa: CASSVDPLTSGRYPEQFF

abundance: .
v_gene: TRBV6-6
j_gene: TRBJ1-1
CDR3aa: CASSYSKAGGNTEAFF

abundance: .
v_gene: TRBV30
j_gene: TRBJ2-7
CDR3aa: CAWSVLRQGTYEQYF

abundance: .
v_gene: TRBV9
j_gene: TRBJ2-5
CDR3aa: CASSRDRVVETQYF

abundance: few
v_gene: TRBV2
j_gene: TRBJ1-4
CDR3aa: CASSGSLGANEKLFF